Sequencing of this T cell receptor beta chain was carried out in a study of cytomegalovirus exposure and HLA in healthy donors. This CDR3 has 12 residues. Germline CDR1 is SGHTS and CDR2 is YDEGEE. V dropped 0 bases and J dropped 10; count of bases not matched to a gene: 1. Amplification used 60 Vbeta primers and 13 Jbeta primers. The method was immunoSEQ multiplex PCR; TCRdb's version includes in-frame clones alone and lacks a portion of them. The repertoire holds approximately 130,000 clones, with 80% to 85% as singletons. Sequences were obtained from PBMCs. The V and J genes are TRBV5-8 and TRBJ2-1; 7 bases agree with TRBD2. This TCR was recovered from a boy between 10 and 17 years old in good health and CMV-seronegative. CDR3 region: CASSLVRGEQFF. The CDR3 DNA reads TGTGCCAGCAGCTTGGTGCGGGGGGAGCAGTTCTTC.